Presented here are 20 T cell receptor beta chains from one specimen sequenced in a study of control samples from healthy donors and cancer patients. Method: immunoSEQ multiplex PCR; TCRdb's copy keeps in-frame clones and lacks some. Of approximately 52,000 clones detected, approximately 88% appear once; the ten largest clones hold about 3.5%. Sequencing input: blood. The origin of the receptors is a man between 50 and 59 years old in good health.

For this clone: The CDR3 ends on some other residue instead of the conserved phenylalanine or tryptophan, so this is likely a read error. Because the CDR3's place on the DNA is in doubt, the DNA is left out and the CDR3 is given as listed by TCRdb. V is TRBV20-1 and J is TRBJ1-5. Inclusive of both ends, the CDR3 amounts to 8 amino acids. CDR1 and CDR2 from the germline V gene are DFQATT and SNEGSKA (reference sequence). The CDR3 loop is CSARARAR.

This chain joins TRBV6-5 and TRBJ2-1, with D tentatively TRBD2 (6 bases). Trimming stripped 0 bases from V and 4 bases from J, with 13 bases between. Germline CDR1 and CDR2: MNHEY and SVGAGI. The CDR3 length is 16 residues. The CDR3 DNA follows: TGTGCCAGCAGTTACTCGTCGGCGGGGACTTACAATGAGCAGTTCTTC. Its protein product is CASSYSSAGTYNEQFF.

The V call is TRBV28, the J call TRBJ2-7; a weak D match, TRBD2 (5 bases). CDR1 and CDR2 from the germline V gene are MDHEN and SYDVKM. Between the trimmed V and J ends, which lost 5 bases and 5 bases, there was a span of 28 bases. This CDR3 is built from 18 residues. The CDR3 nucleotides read TGTGCCAGCAGTCCCGGCTCTCCTCGGAGGATATGGACGGACGAGCAGTACTTC. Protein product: CASSPGSPRRIWTDEQYF.

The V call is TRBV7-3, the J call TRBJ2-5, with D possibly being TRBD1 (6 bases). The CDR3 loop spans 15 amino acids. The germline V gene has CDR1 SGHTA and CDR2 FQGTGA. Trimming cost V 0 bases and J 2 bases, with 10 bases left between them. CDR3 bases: TGTGCCAGCAGCTTAACGGCAGGGGAACAAGAGACCCAGTACTTC. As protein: CASSLTAGEQETQYF.

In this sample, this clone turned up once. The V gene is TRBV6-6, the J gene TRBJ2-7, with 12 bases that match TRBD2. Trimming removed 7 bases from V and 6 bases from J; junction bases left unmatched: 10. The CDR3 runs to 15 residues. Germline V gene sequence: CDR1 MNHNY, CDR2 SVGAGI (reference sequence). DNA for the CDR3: TGTGCCAGCACCCGACTAGCGGGAGCCCTCGGCGAGCAGTACTTC. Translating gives CASTRLAGALGEQYF.

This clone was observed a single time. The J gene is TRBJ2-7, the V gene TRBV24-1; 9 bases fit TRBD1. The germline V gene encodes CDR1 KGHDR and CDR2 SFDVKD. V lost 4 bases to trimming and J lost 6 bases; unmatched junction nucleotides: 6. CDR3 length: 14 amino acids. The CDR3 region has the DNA TGTGCCACCAGTGAATTGGACAGGGGTGGCGAGCAGTACTTC. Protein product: CATSELDRGGEQYF.

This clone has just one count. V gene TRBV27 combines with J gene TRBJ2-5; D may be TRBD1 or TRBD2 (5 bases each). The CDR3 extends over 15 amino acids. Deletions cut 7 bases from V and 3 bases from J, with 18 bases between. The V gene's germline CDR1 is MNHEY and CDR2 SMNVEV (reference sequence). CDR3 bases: TGTGCCAGCATCCTCCGGGGTCAGGGAAAAGAGACCCAGTACTTC. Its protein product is CASILRGQGKETQYF.

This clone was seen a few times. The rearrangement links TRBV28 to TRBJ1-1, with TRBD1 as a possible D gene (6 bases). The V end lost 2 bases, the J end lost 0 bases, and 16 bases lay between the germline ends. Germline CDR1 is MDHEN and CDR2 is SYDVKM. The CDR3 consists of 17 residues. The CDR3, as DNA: TGTGCCAGCAGTTTAAGGCAGGGGTTGGAAATGAACACTGAAGCTTTCTTT. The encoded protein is CASSLRQGLEMNTEAFF.

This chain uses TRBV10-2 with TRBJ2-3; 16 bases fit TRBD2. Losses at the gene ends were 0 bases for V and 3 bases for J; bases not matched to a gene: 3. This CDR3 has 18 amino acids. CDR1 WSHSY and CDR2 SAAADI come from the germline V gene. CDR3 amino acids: CASSESGTSGRETDTQYF. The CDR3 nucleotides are TGCGCCAGCAGTGAGTCGGGGACTAGCGGGAGGGAGACAGATACGCAGTATTTT.

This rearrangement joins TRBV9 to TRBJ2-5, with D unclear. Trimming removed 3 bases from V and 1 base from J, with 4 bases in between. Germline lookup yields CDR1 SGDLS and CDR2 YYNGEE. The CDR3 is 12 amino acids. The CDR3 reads CASSASQETQYF. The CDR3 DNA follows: TGTGCCAGCAGCGCCAGCCAAGAGACCCAGTACTTC. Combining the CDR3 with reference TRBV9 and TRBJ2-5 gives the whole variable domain DSGVTQTPKHLITATGQRVTLRCSPRSGDLSVYWYQQSLDQGLQFLIQYYNGEERAKGNILERFSAQQFPDLHSELNLSSLELGDSALYFCASSASQETQYFGPGTRLLVL.

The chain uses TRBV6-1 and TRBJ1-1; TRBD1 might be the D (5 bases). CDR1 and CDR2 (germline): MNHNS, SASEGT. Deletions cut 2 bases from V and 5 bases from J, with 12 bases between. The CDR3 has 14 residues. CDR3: CASSELAGWTEAFF. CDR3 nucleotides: TGTGCCAGCAGTGAACTGGCAGGGTGGACTGAAGCTTTCTTT.

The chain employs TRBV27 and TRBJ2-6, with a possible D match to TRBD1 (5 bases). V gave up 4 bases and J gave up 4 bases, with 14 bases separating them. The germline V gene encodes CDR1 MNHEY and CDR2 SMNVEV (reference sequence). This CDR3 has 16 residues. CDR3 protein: CASSSAPGSGANVLTF. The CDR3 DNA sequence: TGTGCCAGCAGTTCCGCACCAGGGTCCGGGGCCAACGTCCTGACTTTC. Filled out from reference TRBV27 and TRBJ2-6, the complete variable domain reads EAQVTQNPRYLITVTGKKLTVTCSQNMNHEYMSWYRQDPGLGLRQIYYSMNVEVTDKGDVPEGYKVSRKEKRNFPLILESPSPNQTSLYFCASSSAPGSGANVLTFGAGSRLTVL.

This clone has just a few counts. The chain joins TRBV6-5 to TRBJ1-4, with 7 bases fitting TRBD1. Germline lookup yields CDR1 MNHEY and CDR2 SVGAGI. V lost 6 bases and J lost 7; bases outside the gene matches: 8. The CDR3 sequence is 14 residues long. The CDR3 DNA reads TGTGCCAGCAGGGGAGGGGGCGAAGGTGAAAAACTGTTTTTT. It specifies CASRGGGEGEKLFF.

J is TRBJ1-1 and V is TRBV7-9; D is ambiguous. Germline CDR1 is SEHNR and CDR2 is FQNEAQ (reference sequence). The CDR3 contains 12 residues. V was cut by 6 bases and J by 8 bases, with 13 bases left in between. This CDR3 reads CASSRELREAFF. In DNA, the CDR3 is TGTGCCAGCAGTAGGGAGCTACGAGAAGCTTTCTTT.

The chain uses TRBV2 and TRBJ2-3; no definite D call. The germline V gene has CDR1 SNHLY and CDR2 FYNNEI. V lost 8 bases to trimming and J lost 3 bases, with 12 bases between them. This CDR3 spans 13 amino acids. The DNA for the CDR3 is TGTGCCAGCCCGGGCCAAAGAACAGATACGCAGTATTTT. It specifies CASPGQRTDTQYF.

The CDR3 sequence is CASSLGRDQPQHF. DNA for the CDR3: TGTGCCAGCAGCTTAGGAAGAGATCAGCCCCAGCATTTT. The genes are TRBV5-6 and TRBJ1-5; D gene ambiguous. Trimming stripped 2 bases from V and 5 bases from J, with 8 bases between. Per germline, CDR1 SGHDT and CDR2 YYEEEE. The CDR3 loop spans 13 amino acids.

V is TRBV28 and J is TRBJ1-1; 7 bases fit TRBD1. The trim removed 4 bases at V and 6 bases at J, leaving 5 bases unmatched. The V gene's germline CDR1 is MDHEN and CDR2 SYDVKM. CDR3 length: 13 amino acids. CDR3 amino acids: CASSSSGTAEAFF. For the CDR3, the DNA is TGTGCCAGCAGTTCTTCCGGGACAGCTGAAGCTTTCTTT. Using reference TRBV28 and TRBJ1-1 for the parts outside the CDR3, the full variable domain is DVKVTQSSRYLVKRTGEKVFLECVQDMDHENMFWYRQDPGLGLRLIYFSYDVKMKEKGDIPEGYSVSREKKERFSLILESASTNQTSMYLCASSSSGTAEAFFGQGTRLTVV.

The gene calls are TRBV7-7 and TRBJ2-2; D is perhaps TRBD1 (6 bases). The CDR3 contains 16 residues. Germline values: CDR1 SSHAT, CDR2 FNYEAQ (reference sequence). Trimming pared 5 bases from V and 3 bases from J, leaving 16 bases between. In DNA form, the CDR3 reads TGTGCCAGCAGCCCGAGAGGGGGTTCGGACACCGGGGAGCTGTTTTTT. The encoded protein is CASSPRGGSDTGELFF. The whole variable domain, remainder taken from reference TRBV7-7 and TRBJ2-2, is GAGVSQSPRYKVTKRGQDVTLRCDPISSHATLYWYQQALGQGPEFLTYFNYEAQPDKSGLPSDRFSAERPEGSISTLTIQRTEQRDSAMYRCASSPRGGSDTGELFFGEGSRLTVL.

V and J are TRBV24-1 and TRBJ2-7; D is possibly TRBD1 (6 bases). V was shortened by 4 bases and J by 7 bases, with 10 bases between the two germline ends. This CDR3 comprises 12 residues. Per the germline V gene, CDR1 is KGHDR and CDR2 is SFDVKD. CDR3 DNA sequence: TGTGCCACCAGTGAGGGGGCAAGAGAGCAGTACTTC. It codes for CATSEGAREQYF.

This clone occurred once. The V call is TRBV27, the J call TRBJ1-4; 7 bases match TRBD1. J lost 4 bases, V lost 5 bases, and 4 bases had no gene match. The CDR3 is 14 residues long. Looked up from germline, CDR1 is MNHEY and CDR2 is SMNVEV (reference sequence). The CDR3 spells CASSRDSFNEKLFF. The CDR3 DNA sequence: TGTGCCAGCAGTCGGGACAGCTTTAATGAAAAACTGTTTTTT.